The rows below give T cell receptor beta chains drawn from one sample of a study of blood T cell repertoires in COVID-19. The method was immunoSEQ multiplex PCR; TCRdb's version includes in-frame clones alone and lacks a portion of them. This sample has approximately 150,000 clones; around four fifths occur once, and the top ten carry about a tenth. Sequencing was done on a sample of peripheral blood. These receptors were obtained from a human donor in a cohort sampled during active COVID-19. The CDR3 runs from the conserved cysteine through the conserved F or W.

j_call v_call cdr3_aa
TRBJ2-1 TRBV5-1 CASSQPGLAGGNEQFF
TRBJ2-3 TRBV7-9 CASSPPPGTGTDTQYF
TRBJ2-1 TRBV6-1 CASSEAPGTGRFDEQFF
TRBJ1-2 TRBV7-8 CASSRDRGREMYGYTF
TRBJ2-7 TRBV30 CAWSAQPSYEQYF
TRBJ2-5 TRBV6-1 CASSEGGLAGGKGETQYF
TRBJ2-5 TRBV6-1 CASSEVGGQGRETQYF
TRBJ1-3 TRBV7-2 CASSRGVPSGNTIYF
TRBJ2-3 TRBV20-1 CSASSRASTDTQYF
TRBJ2-7 TRBV5-4 CASSLGYQGISYEQYF
TRBJ2-3 TRBV9 CASSVGGEADTQYF
TRBJ2-3 TRBV19 CASSITGGADTQYF
TRBJ2-2 TRBV11-2 CASSRSGLASTGELFF
TRBJ1-1 TRBV9 CASSPLGTEAFF
TRBJ2-1 TRBV30 CAGAGIGTSGVNEQFF
TRBJ2-5 TRBV15 CATSRDPLSGRGGTQYF
TRBJ2-7 TRBV6-2/TRBV6-3 CASSYSNSGSYEQYF
TRBJ2-1 TRBV5-6 CASSQPDSNEQFF
TRBJ1-4 TRBV5-6 CASSLATESNEKLFF
TRBJ1-5 TRBV4-1 CASSQQQGSQPQHF
TRBJ1-4 TRBV5-1 CASKRQGAEKLFF
TRBJ2-3 TRBV29-1 CSARDRVGRSSTDTQYF
TRBJ2-5 TRBV3-1/TRBV3-2 CASSHPWAGETQYF
TRBJ2-6 TRBV10-3 CAIRTGARPLSGANVLTF
TRBJ2-7 TRBV25-1 CASSERRGDEQYF
TRBJ2-7 TRBV7-2 CASSSERIEQYF
TRBJ2-3 TRBV3-1/TRBV3-2 CATARKGADTQYF
TRBJ1-3 TRBV4-1 CASSQDPGSSGNTIYF
TRBJ2-5 TRBV10-1 CASRNREGCQETQYF
TRBJ2-5 TRBV5-1 CASSGEETQYF
TRBJ1-2 TRBV30 CAWIDWGSSNYGYTF
TRBJ2-2 TRBV3-1/TRBV3-2 CASSQRVGTNTGELFF
TRBJ2-7 TRBV6-5 CASSTGGGKDEQYF
TRBJ2-6 TRBV29-1 CSVVRGLDSGANVLTF
TRBJ2-2 TRBV2 CASNQGARETGELFF
TRBJ2-7 TRBV6-2/TRBV6-3 CASSKTGSHEQYF
TRBJ1-1 TRBV10-3 CAISETGGASSTTEAFF
TRBJ2-6 TRBV19 CASSLVSNVLTF
TRBJ2-1 TRBV12-3/TRBV12-4 CASRQERGNEQFF
TRBJ2-7 TRBV6-5 CASGPGQTYEQYF
TRBJ2-7 TRBV9 CASSVGRGSEQYF
TRBJ2-7 TRBV15 CATSGGVYEQYF
TRBJ1-5 TRBV20-1 CSASSRGGSDQPQHF